This is a list of T cell receptor beta chains from one sample in a study of blood T cells in healthy people across ages. TCRdb reanalysed the 5' RACE reads using MiXCR and keeps one entry per CDR3 protein. The sample lists under 1 million distinct CDR3 sequences, around 42% occurring once. The sequencing sample was made of blood. The receptors shown here come from a man in his 60s in good health. The CDR3 runs from the conserved cysteine through the conserved F or W. Each record gives: J gene, clone size, D gene, V gene, CDR3 DNA, CDR3 protein. A D gene is named only where the DNA matches it firmly. Only part of the rows carry a size: once, few, many, or a class if the clone is expanded.

j_call: TRBJ2-2
clone_size: few
d_call: TRBD1
v_call: TRBV29-1
cdr3_nt: TGCAGCGTTGCCGGGACAGGGTCCGACACCGGGGAGCTGTTTTTT
cdr3_aa: CSVAGTGSDTGELFF

j_call: TRBJ2-3
clone_size: few
d_call: TRBD1
v_call: TRBV29-1
cdr3_nt: TGCAGCGGGGGACGGGACAGAAGCACAGATACGCAGTATTTT
cdr3_aa: CSGGRDRSTDTQYF

j_call: TRBJ2-1
clone_size: .
d_call: TRBD1
v_call: TRBV6-2/TRBV6-3
cdr3_nt: TGTGCCGGCACCCGGACAGGTTGGGGACGTAATGAGCAGTTCTTC
cdr3_aa: CAGTRTGWGRNEQFF

j_call: TRBJ1-4
clone_size: .
d_call: .
v_call: TRBV12-3/TRBV12-4
cdr3_nt: TGTGCCAGCAGTTCCAGACAGTCAACTAATGAAAAACTGTTTTTT
cdr3_aa: CASSSRQSTNEKLFF

j_call: TRBJ2-3
clone_size: few
d_call: TRBD2
v_call: TRBV6-2/TRBV6-3
cdr3_nt: TGTGCCAGCAGCGGCCGGGACTACGTCACAGATACGCAGTATTTT
cdr3_aa: CASSGRDYVTDTQYF

j_call: TRBJ2-5
clone_size: .
d_call: .
v_call: TRBV20-1
cdr3_nt: TGCAGTGCACCAAGACTAGACAAAAAGATCGAGACCCAGTACTTC
cdr3_aa: CSAPRLDKKIETQYF

j_call: TRBJ2-7
clone_size: .
d_call: .
v_call: TRBV5-1
cdr3_nt: TGCGCCAGCAGCTCTTCAAGGAAAGGGGACGAGCAGTACTTC
cdr3_aa: CASSSSRKGDEQYF

j_call: TRBJ2-5
clone_size: .
d_call: TRBD1
v_call: TRBV2
cdr3_nt: TGTGCCAGCACAGTCAGGACAGGGCGTATGGCCCAGTACTTC
cdr3_aa: CASTVRTGRMAQYF

j_call: TRBJ2-7
clone_size: .
d_call: TRBD1
v_call: TRBV12-3/TRBV12-4
cdr3_nt: TGTGCCAGCAGTTCCGGGACAGGCACCGGCGAGCAGTACTTC
cdr3_aa: CASSSGTGTGEQYF

j_call: TRBJ1-2
clone_size: .
d_call: .
v_call: TRBV5-6
cdr3_nt: TGTGCCAGCAGCTTGCAAAATGGCTACACCTTC
cdr3_aa: CASSLQNGYTF

j_call: TRBJ2-1
clone_size: .
d_call: .
v_call: TRBV6-2/TRBV6-3
cdr3_nt: TGTGCCAGCAGTTGGACCGCTACAAGCTCCTACAATGAGCAGTTCTTC
cdr3_aa: CASSWTATSSYNEQFF

j_call: TRBJ1-6
clone_size: .
d_call: .
v_call: TRBV4-1
cdr3_nt: TGCGCCAGCAGCCAAGTAACCGGGACCACTAATTCACCCCTCCACTTT
cdr3_aa: CASSQVTGTTNSPLHF

j_call: TRBJ2-3
clone_size: .
d_call: .
v_call: TRBV21-1
cdr3_nt: TGTGCCAGCAGCTCACGACGAGGGAGGGGGCATGGTACGCAGTATTTT
cdr3_aa: CASSSRRGRGHGTQYF

j_call: TRBJ1-2
clone_size: .
d_call: .
v_call: TRBV28
cdr3_nt: TGTGCCAGCAGTTCCCCTGGCCAATACGGCTATGGCTACACCTTC
cdr3_aa: CASSSPGQYGYGYTF

j_call: TRBJ2-1
clone_size: .
d_call: TRBD1
v_call: TRBV20-1
cdr3_nt: TGCAGTGCTAGAGACAACAGGGGGACCTCCTACAATGAGCAGTTCTTC
cdr3_aa: CSARDNRGTSYNEQFF

j_call: TRBJ2-5
clone_size: once
d_call: TRBD1
v_call: TRBV5-6
cdr3_nt: TGTGCCAGCAGCGAATGGACAGGGAGGACTCACGAGACCCAGTACTTC
cdr3_aa: CASSEWTGRTHETQYF

j_call: TRBJ1-2
clone_size: .
d_call: .
v_call: TRBV5-5
cdr3_nt: TGTGCCAGCAGCCTAAGGCCCACAGGGCTCGGTAACGATGGCTACACCTTC
cdr3_aa: CASSLRPTGLGNDGYTF

j_call: TRBJ1-5
clone_size: .
d_call: .
v_call: TRBV4-1
cdr3_nt: TGCGCCAGCAGCCAAGTATGGAGGGGTAGCAATCAGCCCCAGCATTTT
cdr3_aa: CASSQVWRGSNQPQHF

j_call: TRBJ2-3
clone_size: few
d_call: .
v_call: TRBV19
cdr3_nt: TGTGCCAGTAGTAAAGGGCTAAGGGATACGCAGTATTTT
cdr3_aa: CASSKGLRDTQYF

j_call: TRBJ1-1
clone_size: .
d_call: .
v_call: TRBV25-1
cdr3_nt: TGTGCCAGCAGTGATACCATCTCGGGCACTGAAGCTTTCTTT
cdr3_aa: CASSDTISGTEAFF

j_call: TRBJ1-4
clone_size: .
d_call: TRBD1
v_call: TRBV13
cdr3_nt: TGTGCCAGCAGCTTATCCGGACAGGGGCGGGGCGAAAAACTGTTTTTT
cdr3_aa: CASSLSGQGRGEKLFF

j_call: TRBJ1-2
clone_size: .
d_call: .
v_call: TRBV6-4
cdr3_nt: TGTGCCAGCAGTGGTCGAAATGGCTACACCTTC
cdr3_aa: CASSGRNGYTF

j_call: TRBJ2-4
clone_size: few
d_call: TRBD1
v_call: TRBV7-2
cdr3_nt: TGTGCCAGCAGCGTTCCAGGGGGTGGAAACATTCAGTACTTC
cdr3_aa: CASSVPGGGNIQYF

j_call: TRBJ2-1
clone_size: .
d_call: TRBD2
v_call: TRBV4-3
cdr3_nt: TGCGCCAGCAGCCAAGCGGGGGGGACCTACAATGAGCAGTTCTTC
cdr3_aa: CASSQAGGTYNEQFF

j_call: TRBJ1-4
clone_size: .
d_call: TRBD1
v_call: TRBV29-1
cdr3_nt: TGCAGCGTTGAGGACAGGGGGCGCCCTAATGAAAAACTGTTTTTT
cdr3_aa: CSVEDRGRPNEKLFF

j_call: TRBJ2-5
clone_size: few
d_call: TRBD2
v_call: TRBV24-1
cdr3_nt: TGTGCCACCAGTGCAGCGGGGGCGGTAAAAGAGACCCAGTACTTC
cdr3_aa: CATSAAGAVKETQYF

j_call: TRBJ2-5
clone_size: .
d_call: .
v_call: TRBV9
cdr3_nt: TGTGCCAACAGCGTAGCCCAAGAGACCCAGTACTTC
cdr3_aa: CANSVAQETQYF

j_call: TRBJ1-2
clone_size: few
d_call: .
v_call: TRBV9
cdr3_nt: TGTGCCAGCAGCACCCGGGACATCTATGGCTACACCTTC
cdr3_aa: CASSTRDIYGYTF

j_call: TRBJ2-7
clone_size: few
d_call: .
v_call: TRBV27
cdr3_nt: TGTGCCAGCAGTGACAGACAAGCTTACGAGCAGTACTTC
cdr3_aa: CASSDRQAYEQYF

j_call: TRBJ2-7
clone_size: many
d_call: .
v_call: TRBV5-1
cdr3_nt: TGCGCCAGCAGCTTATCCGGGGCCGGCGAGCAGTACTTC
cdr3_aa: CASSLSGAGEQYF

j_call: TRBJ1-4
clone_size: .
d_call: .
v_call: TRBV25-1
cdr3_nt: TGTGCCAGCAGTGACAAGGGGATCGGAAAACTGTTTTTT
cdr3_aa: CASSDKGIGKLFF

j_call: TRBJ2-7
clone_size: .
d_call: .
v_call: TRBV6-6
cdr3_nt: TGTGCCAGCAGTTACTCTTGGGGGAGCTCCTACGAGCAGTACTTC
cdr3_aa: CASSYSWGSSYEQYF

j_call: TRBJ2-3
clone_size: .
d_call: .
v_call: TRBV27
cdr3_nt: TGTGCCAGCAGTTTTAGGCCCTCGGCTAGCACAGATACGCAGTATTTT
cdr3_aa: CASSFRPSASTDTQYF

j_call: TRBJ2-4
clone_size: few
d_call: TRBD2
v_call: TRBV27
cdr3_nt: TGTGCCAGCAGTTCCGTGGGGCGGGGGGGGAACATTCAGTACTTC
cdr3_aa: CASSSVGRGGNIQYF

j_call: TRBJ2-5
clone_size: .
d_call: .
v_call: TRBV6-5
cdr3_nt: TGTGCCAGCAGTTATCGCGGGGTGGAGACCCAGTACTTC
cdr3_aa: CASSYRGVETQYF

j_call: TRBJ2-7
clone_size: .
d_call: .
v_call: TRBV28
cdr3_nt: TGTGCCAGCAGTTTTATGCGTGCAGGCCAGCAGTACTTC
cdr3_aa: CASSFMRAGQQYF

j_call: TRBJ2-1
clone_size: few
d_call: .
v_call: TRBV9
cdr3_nt: TGTGCCAGCAGCGTAGGGGGTAGCCGGGGGCATGAGCAGTTCTTC
cdr3_aa: CASSVGGSRGHEQFF